The 17 T cell receptor beta chains reported below all come from one sample, sequenced in a study of cytomegalovirus exposure and HLA in healthy donors. A multiplex PCR was run with 60 Vbeta primers and 13 Jbeta primers. TCRdb's copy holds only in-frame clones and misses some; the assay was immunoSEQ multiplex PCR. The table includes around 130,000 clones, over 60% detected once. Sequencing input: PBMCs. These receptor sequences come from a human donor in good health.

The chain recombines TRBV28 with TRBJ1-2; no definite D call. The CDR3 totals 13 residues. The ends were cut back, 4 bases at V and 3 bases at J, with 9 bases in the middle. Germline V CDR1 and CDR2: MDHEN, SYDVKM. DNA of the CDR3: TGTGCCAGCAGTTCGAGCCGATACTATGGCTACACCTTC. Translating it yields CASSSSRYYGYTF.

This chain uses TRBV6-1 with TRBJ2-3; the D gene is possibly TRBD1 (5 bases). The CDR3 is 15 residues long. Germline V gene data show CDR1 as MNHNS and CDR2 as SASEGT. V was clipped by 4 bases and J by 6 bases, with 17 bases between them. The CDR3 reads CASSVWGGDSDTQYF. For the CDR3, the DNA is TGTGCCAGCAGTGTGTGGGGCGGTGATTCGGATACGCAGTATTTT.

The chain recombines TRBV7-6 with TRBJ1-6, with 8 positions matching TRBD1. V lost 5 bases and J lost 10; bases outside the gene matches: 7. CDR1 and CDR2 from the germline V gene are SGHVS and FNYEAQ. This CDR3 is built from 14 residues. CDR3 sequence: CASSKTGGGSPLHF. CDR3 DNA sequence: TGTGCCAGCAGCAAAACAGGGGGAGGATCACCCCTCCACTTT.

The chain links TRBV28 to TRBJ2-7, with D maybe TRBD1 (5 bases). Germline lookup yields CDR1 MDHEN and CDR2 SYDVKM. V lost 1 base and J lost 6, with 19 bases in between. The CDR3 is 16 amino acids. The chain's CDR3 is CASSLSAAPERGEQYF. In nucleotides, the CDR3 is TGTGCCAGCAGTTTATCTGCGGCTCCCGAAAGGGGCGAGCAGTACTTC.

This clone turned up a few times. CDR3 amino acids: CASNSPGRGDSHEQYF. CDR3 DNA sequence: TGCGCCAGCAACTCTCCGGGGCGGGGAGACTCGCACGAGCAGTACTTC. This chain uses TRBV4-1 with TRBJ2-7; weak D call: TRBD2 (6 bases). This CDR3 comprises 16 residues. V was clipped by 7 bases and J by 5 bases, with 24 bases between them. Looked up from germline, CDR1 is MGHRA and CDR2 is YSYEKL.

This clone appeared a single time. The chain employs TRBV5-6 and TRBJ1-5, with 7 nucleotides matching TRBD1. The CDR3 contains 14 residues. In germline, CDR1 is SGHDT, CDR2 YYEEEE. Trimming cost V 0 bases and J 9 bases; bases outside gene matches: 6. This CDR3 is CASSLDRGHRPQHF. As DNA, the CDR3 is TGTGCCAGCAGCTTGGACAGGGGCCATCGGCCCCAGCATTTT.

The V call is TRBV27, the J call TRBJ2-7; a possible D gene is TRBD2 (6 bases). The germline V gene has CDR1 MNHEY and CDR2 SMNVEV (reference sequence). The CDR3 is 11 residues long. Trimming left V 7 bases short and J 6 bases short, with 10 bases between. The DNA of the CDR3 is TGTGCCAGCACCTTGGGGGGCGAGCAGTACTTC. Its protein is CASTLGGEQYF.

The chain recombines TRBV27 with TRBJ2-6, with D unresolved. The ends were cut back, 3 bases at V and 4 bases at J, with 10 bases in the middle. Germline CDR1 reads MNHEY; CDR2 reads SMNVEV (reference sequence). The CDR3 covers 15 residues. CDR3 sequence (DNA): TGTGCCAGCAGTTTTGGTGGGCCCGGGGCCAACGTCCTGACTTTC. Translation: CASSFGGPGANVLTF.

The chain joins TRBV27 to TRBJ2-7; no reliable D call. Germline-derived CDR1 and CDR2 are MNHEY and SMNVEV (reference sequence). V lost 0 bases and J 6 bases, leaving 9 bases between the germline ends. The length of the CDR3 is 13 residues. Here the CDR3 DNA reads TGTGCCAGCAGTTTATCGTCCCCCGGCGAGCAGTACTTC. Translating gives CASSLSSPGEQYF.

The V gene is TRBV6-5, the J gene TRBJ1-1, with 8 bases that match TRBD1. The trim removed 6 bases at V and 9 bases at J, leaving 6 bases unmatched. In germline, CDR1 is MNHEY, CDR2 SVGAGI. The CDR3 is 12 amino acids. The CDR3 sequence: CASSLDRVKAFF. Written as DNA, the CDR3 is TGTGCCAGCAGCCTGGACAGGGTTAAAGCTTTCTTT.

The gene calls are TRBV19 and TRBJ2-7; D possibly corresponds to TRBD2 (6 bases). V dropped 5 bases and J dropped 2 bases, with 13 bases sitting between them. The CDR3 has 14 amino acids. The germline V gene encodes CDR1 LNHDA and CDR2 SQIVND (reference sequence). The CDR3 coding sequence is TGTGCCAGTAGTGCCGCGGGACCCACCTACGAGCAGTACTTC. Translation: CASSAAGPTYEQYF.

The chain joins TRBV9 to TRBJ2-3; the D is unclear. Trimming took 0 bases from V and 0 from J, leaving 11 bases between them. Germline CDR1 reads SGDLS; CDR2 reads YYNGEE. The CDR3 is 16 residues long. CDR3 residues: CASSVDTLSSTDTQYF. CDR3 DNA: TGTGCCAGCAGCGTAGATACTCTCTCGAGCACAGATACGCAGTATTTT.

The chain employs TRBV7-9 and TRBJ1-2; 7 bases are shared with TRBD1. This CDR3 has 16 amino acids. Trimming took 1 base from V and 6 from J; bases not matched to a gene: 11. Germline-derived CDR1 and CDR2 are SEHNR and FQNEAQ (reference sequence). CDR3 in DNA: TGTGCCAGCAGCTTAGTGGGGGACAGCCAGCATCATGGCTACACCTTC. Translated: CASSLVGDSQHHGYTF.

V gene TRBV7-9 combines with J gene TRBJ1-3; 9 bases are a match to TRBD1. Germline assignment: CDR1 SEHNR and CDR2 FQNEAQ (reference sequence). The CDR3 has 16 amino acids. The J segment lost 2 bases and the V segment lost 6 bases, leaving 8 bases of the junction unmatched. The CDR3 DNA sequence: TGTGCCAGCAGTATCACAGGGGGCGCGGCTGGAAACACCATATATTTT. This codes for CASSITGGAAGNTIYF. The full variable domain, its missing parts supplied by reference TRBV7-9 and TRBJ1-3, is DTGVSQNPRHKITKRGQNVTFRCDPISEHNRLYWYRQTLGQGPEFLTYFQNEAQLEKSRLLSDRFSAERPKGSFSTLEIQRTEQGDSAMYLCASSITGGAAGNTIYFGEGSWLTVV.

The rearrangement joins TRBV18 to TRBJ1-6; the D gene is possibly TRBD1 (6 bases). V dropped 3 bases and J dropped 7 bases, with 13 bases sitting between them. The germline V gene has CDR1 KGHSH and CDR2 LQKENI. This CDR3 has 15 amino acids. Here the CDR3 DNA reads TGTGCCAGCTCACCTCAGGACAGACAGAATTCACCCCTCCACTTT. Translating gives CASSPQDRQNSPLHF.

Only one count was recorded for this clone. This chain links TRBV2 with TRBJ2-3, with 8 bases that match TRBD2. The CDR3 consists of 16 residues. Germline V CDR1 and CDR2: SNHLY, FYNNEI. The trim removed 2 bases at V and 3 bases at J, leaving 7 bases unmatched. This CDR3 is CASSELSGGNTDTQYF. CDR3 DNA: TGTGCCAGCAGTGAATTGAGCGGGGGTAATACAGATACGCAGTATTTT.

J is TRBJ2-3 and V is TRBV6-4, with 11 bases matching TRBD2. The CDR3 length is 16 residues. Germline V gene lookup returns CDR1 MRHNA and CDR2 SNTAGT. Germline trimming cut 0 bases from V and 4 bases from J; bases unmatched to any gene: 3. The CDR3 DNA is TGTGCCAGCAGTGACTCGGCTAGCGGGGGGCCAGATACGCAGTATTTT. This encodes CASSDSASGGPDTQYF.